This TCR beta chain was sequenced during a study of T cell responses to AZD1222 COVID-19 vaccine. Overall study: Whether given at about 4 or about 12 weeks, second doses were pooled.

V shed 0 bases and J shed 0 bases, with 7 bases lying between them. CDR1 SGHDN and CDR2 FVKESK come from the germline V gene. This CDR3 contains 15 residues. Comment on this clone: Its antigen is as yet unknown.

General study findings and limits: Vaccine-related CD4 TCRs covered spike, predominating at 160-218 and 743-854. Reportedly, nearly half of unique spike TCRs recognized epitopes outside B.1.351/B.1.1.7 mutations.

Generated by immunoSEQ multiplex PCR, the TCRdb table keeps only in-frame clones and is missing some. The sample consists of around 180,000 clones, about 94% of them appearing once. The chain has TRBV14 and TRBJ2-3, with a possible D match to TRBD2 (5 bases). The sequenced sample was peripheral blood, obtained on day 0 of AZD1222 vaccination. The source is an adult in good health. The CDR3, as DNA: TGTGCCAGCAGCCAAGATCGGAGGAGCACAGATACGCAGTATTTT. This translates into CASSQDRRSTDTQYF.